The clone carrying this T cell receptor (beta chain) was found a few times. CDR1 is LGHNA, CDR2 YSLEER, per germline. V was pared by 0 bases and J by 6 bases, with 8 bases of the junction left unmatched. The CDR3 length is 16 residues. These data belong to a study of T cell responses to AZD1222 COVID-19 vaccine. Sequencing was performed with immunoSEQ multiplex PCR; in TCRdb, only in-frame clones are kept and a portion is missing. The top ten clones hold 9.5% to 15% of a sample with about 120,000 clones, 87% of them seen once. The clonotype was recovered from an adult in good health. V is TRBV4-3 and J is TRBJ2-3, with 8 bases lining up with TRBD2. The sample in question was peripheral blood, obtained on day 0 of AZD1222 vaccination. In DNA, the CDR3 is TGCGCCAGCAGCCAAGACCTCGGGAGGGCCGGGGATACGCAGTATTTT. Protein: CASSQDLGRAGDTQYF.